These 7 T cell receptor beta chains were sequenced from one sample in a study of T cells after yellow fever vaccination. TCRdb re-called the 5' RACE reads with MiXCR, one entry per CDR3 protein. The sample holds some 200,000 distinct CDR3 sequences, approximately 9.9% seen once. The material sequenced was CD8+ T cells sorted from PBMCs, taken 15 days after the yellow fever booster vaccination. The receptors shown here come from a man aged 18 to 30 who received the YFV17D yellow fever vaccine.

This clonotype has just a few counts. This rearrangement joins TRBV4-1 to TRBJ2-2; D is perhaps TRBD1 or TRBD2 (5 bases each). The germline gives CDR1 MGHRA, CDR2 YSYEKL. V was cut by 1 base and J by 6 bases, with 9 bases left in between. The CDR3 runs to 14 residues. CDR3: CASSQVLGAGELFF. In DNA form, the CDR3 reads TGCGCCAGCAGCCAAGTCCTGGGGGCCGGGGAGCTGTTTTTT.

This clonotype was seen a handful of times. V and J are TRBV4-2 and TRBJ1-5; tentatively, D is TRBD1 (5 bases). The CDR3 extends over 15 amino acids. Per germline, CDR1 LGHNA and CDR2 YNFKEQ. With 1 base removed from V and 0 bases from J, the gap between germline ends came to 7 bases. The DNA of the CDR3 is TGTGCCAGCAGCCAAGTGGGGCTTAGCAATCAGCCCCAGCATTTT. It specifies CASSQVGLSNQPQHF.

The rearrangement uses TRBV7-9 and TRBJ2-3; 7 nucleotides match TRBD2. This CDR3 has 13 residues. Germline V gene data show CDR1 as SEHNR and CDR2 as FQNEAQ (reference sequence). V gave up 8 bases and J gave up 2 bases; unmatched junction bases: 4. As DNA, the CDR3 is TGTGCCAGCGCGGGGGAGAACACAGATACGCAGTATTTT. This codes for CASAGENTDTQYF.

This clonotype has ten or more counts. One end of the junction fails to match germline, which may point to a read error. The gene calls are TRBV6-2 or TRBV6-3 and TRBJ2-2; tentatively, D is TRBD1 (5 bases). The germline V gene encodes CDR1 MNHEY and CDR2 SVGEGT. The CDR3 is made up of 12 amino acids. In DNA form, the CDR3 reads TGTGCCAGCAGCTACTCAGGGGGGGAGCTGTTTTTT. It codes for CASSYSGGELFF.

This clonotype has ten or more counts. V usage is TRBV9 and J usage is TRBJ2-3; D is tentatively TRBD1 or TRBD2 (5 bases each). Trimming stripped 4 bases from V and 2 bases from J, with 14 bases between. The CDR3 loop spans 15 amino acids. Germline V gene data show CDR1 as SGDLS and CDR2 as YYNGEE. The CDR3 loop reads CASSLGAEYTDTQYF. The CDR3 coding sequence is TGTGCCAGCAGCCTCGGGGCAGAGTACACAGATACGCAGTATTTT.

The chain joins TRBV27 to TRBJ2-2; 8 bases line up with TRBD1. V lost 6 bases, J lost 7 bases, and 4 bases stayed unmatched. Germline assignment: CDR1 MNHEY and CDR2 SMNVEV (reference sequence). This CDR3 has 13 residues. The CDR3 DNA reads as TGTGCCAGCAGATCAGGGGGCAACGGGGAGCTGTTTTTT. This encodes CASRSGGNGELFF.

The chain uses TRBV20-1 and TRBJ2-1, with D possibly TRBD2 on 6 matching bases. The CDR3 extends over 15 amino acids. Germline assignment: CDR1 DFQATT and CDR2 SNEGSKA (reference sequence). The ends were cut back, 5 bases at V and 2 bases at J, with 16 bases in the middle. In nucleotides, the CDR3 is TGCAGTGCTCGGGACTCCCGAGGCCCCTACAATGAGCAGTTCTTC. Translating gives CSARDSRGPYNEQFF.